This section outlines one TCR beta chain sequence together with its context. This specimen belongs to a study of shared clonotypes between healthy human individuals. The repertoire was sequenced with immunoSEQ multiplex PCR; TCRdb's copy has only in-frame clones and lacks some. The sample includes some 2,000,000 clones, roughly 95% of them seen just once. CDR1 is SGHNT and CDR2 is YYREEE in the germline V gene (reference sequence). The CDR3 runs to 14 residues. With 3 bases removed from V and 10 bases from J, the gap between germline ends came to 14 bases. The TCR was taken from a man between 18 and 35 years old in good health. This rearrangement joins TRBV5-4 to TRBJ1-6; a possible D gene is TRBD1 (5 bases). The specimen was naive CD4+ T cells sorted from blood. Subset noted: CD45RA+ positively selected. CDR3 in DNA: TGTGCCAGCAGCTCAGCGGGGGTGGGCTCACCCCTCCACTTT. Residues: CASSSAGVGSPLHF.